One and the same sample provided the 5 T cell receptor beta chains below, sequenced in a study of tumor-infiltrating lymphocytes in glioblastoma multiforme. Multiple V-beta primers and a C-beta primer amplified TCRB from RNA. TCRdb re-derived calls from the multiplex PCR reads in MiXCR, one entry per CDR3 protein. The repertoire holds more than 13,000 distinct CDR3 sequences, roughly 70% seen once, with 49% in the top ten. The sequencing sample was made of brain tumor tissue. The receptors were gathered from a male donor with glioblastoma.

The rearrangement uses TRBV11-3 and TRBJ2-7; 8 bases align to TRBD1. Germline CDR1 reads SGHNT; CDR2 reads YENEEA. Unmatched junction bases numbered 5, after V lost 5 bases and J lost 2 bases. The CDR3 is made up of 14 amino acids. Written as DNA, the CDR3 is TGTGCCAGCAGCCTCGGACAGGGACCCTACGAGCAGTACTTC. Its protein product is CASSLGQGPYEQYF.

This clonotype has a single count. This CDR3 fails to terminate in the conserved phenylalanine or tryptophan, so it likely reflects a read error. The chain combines TRBV20-1 with TRBJ2-7, with a possible D match to TRBD1 (5 bases). This CDR3 is 14 amino acids long. V was clipped by 5 bases and J by 4 bases, with 18 bases between them. Germline loops: CDR1 DFQATT, CDR2 SNEGSKA (reference sequence). DNA for the CDR3: TGCAGTGCTGGACCGACTGGCAGGGCGTACGAGCAGTACCTC. It encodes CSAGPTGRAYEQYL.

This clonotype was seen only once. CDR3 coding DNA: TGTGCCAGCAGTTACTCGAAAAGTTCCGGATTTAATTCACCCCTCCACTTT. As protein: CASSYSKSSGFNSPLHF. This chain connects TRBV6-5 to TRBJ1-6; D gene ambiguous. The V end was cut by 0 bases, the J end by 6 bases, with 15 bases between. The germline V gene has CDR1 MNHEY and CDR2 SVGAGI. The CDR3 contains 17 residues.

The V call is TRBV29-1, the J call TRBJ2-7, with D tentatively TRBD1 (7 bases). The CDR3 covers 12 residues. Germline V gene lookup returns CDR1 SQVTM and CDR2 ANQGSEA. V was cut by 3 bases and J by 5 bases, with 11 bases left in between. The CDR3 loop is CSVDQGGDEQYF. CDR3 bases: TGCAGCGTTGATCAGGGGGGTGACGAGCAGTACTTC.

This clonotype was seen a few times. This chain links TRBV11-2 with TRBJ2-7; 8 positions agree with TRBD1. CDR3 length: 15 amino acids. Losses at the gene ends were 1 base for V and 1 base for J; bases not matched to a gene: 3. Germline lookup yields CDR1 SGHAT and CDR2 FQNNGV. This chain's CDR3 is CASSLGTGSSYEQYF. CDR3 in DNA: TGTGCCAGCAGCTTAGGGACAGGGAGTTCCTACGAGCAGTACTTC. Full variable domain (missing parts from reference TRBV11-2 and TRBJ2-7): EAGVAQSPRYKIIEKRQSVAFWCNPISGHATLYWYQQILGQGPKLLIQFQNNGVVDDSQLPKDRFSAERLKGVDSTLKIQPAKLEDSAVYLCASSLGTGSSYEQYFGPGTRLTVT.